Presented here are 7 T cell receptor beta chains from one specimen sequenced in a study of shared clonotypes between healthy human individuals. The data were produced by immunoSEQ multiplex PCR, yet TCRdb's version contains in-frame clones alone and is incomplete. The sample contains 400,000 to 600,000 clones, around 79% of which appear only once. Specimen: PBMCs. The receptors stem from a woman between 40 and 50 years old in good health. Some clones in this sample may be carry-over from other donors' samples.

This chain's CDR3 is CASSFQGGYYEQYF. CDR3 in DNA: TGTGCCAGCAGCTTCCAGGGGGGGTACTACGAGCAGTACTTC. The chain carries TRBV7-2 and TRBJ2-7; D possibly matches TRBD1 or TRBD2 (7 bases each). Trimming pared 3 bases from V and 3 bases from J, leaving 12 bases between. The germline V gene encodes CDR1 SGHTA and CDR2 FQGNSA. The CDR3 has 14 amino acids.

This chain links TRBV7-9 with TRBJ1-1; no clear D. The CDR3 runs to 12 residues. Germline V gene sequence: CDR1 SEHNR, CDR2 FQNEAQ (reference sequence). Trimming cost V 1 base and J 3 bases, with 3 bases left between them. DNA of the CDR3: TGTGCCAGCAGCTTAGGTTACACTGAAGCTTTCTTT. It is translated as CASSLGYTEAFF.

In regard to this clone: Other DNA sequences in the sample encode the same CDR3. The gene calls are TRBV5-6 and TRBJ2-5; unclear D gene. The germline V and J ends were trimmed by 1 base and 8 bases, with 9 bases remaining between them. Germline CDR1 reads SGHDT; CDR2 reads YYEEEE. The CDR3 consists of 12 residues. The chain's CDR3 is CASSLRPETQYF. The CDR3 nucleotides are TGTGCCAGCAGCTTGCGACCAGAAACCCAGTACTTC.

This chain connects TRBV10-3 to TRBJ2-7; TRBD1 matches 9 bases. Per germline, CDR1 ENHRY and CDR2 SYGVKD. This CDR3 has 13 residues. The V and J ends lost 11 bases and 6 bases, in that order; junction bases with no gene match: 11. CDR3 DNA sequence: TGTGCCTCTTACCCGGGACAGGGTTCCGAGCAGTACTTC. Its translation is CASYPGQGSEQYF.

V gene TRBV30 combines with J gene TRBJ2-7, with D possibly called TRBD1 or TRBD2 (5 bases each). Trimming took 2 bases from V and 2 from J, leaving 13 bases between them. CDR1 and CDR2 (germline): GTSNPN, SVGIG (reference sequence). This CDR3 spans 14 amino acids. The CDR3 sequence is CAWSTDTGPYEQYF. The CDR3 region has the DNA TGTGCCTGGAGTACCGACACGGGACCCTACGAGCAGTACTTC.

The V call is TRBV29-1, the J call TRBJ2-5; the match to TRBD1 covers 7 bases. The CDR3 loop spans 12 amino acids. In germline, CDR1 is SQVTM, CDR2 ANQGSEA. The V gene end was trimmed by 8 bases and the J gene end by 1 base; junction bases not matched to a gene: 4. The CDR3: CSLGQAQETQYF. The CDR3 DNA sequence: TGCAGCCTTGGACAGGCCCAAGAGACCCAGTACTTC.

CDR3 DNA sequence: TGTGCCAGCAGCTCACAACAGGGGGGAACTGAAGCTTTCTTT. Protein product: CASSSQQGGTEAFF. V is TRBV11-3 and J is TRBJ1-1; 8 nucleotides agree with TRBD1. The CDR3 length is 14 residues. CDR1 is SGHNT, CDR2 YENEEA, per germline. The J segment lost 5 bases and the V segment lost 4 bases, leaving 6 bases of the junction unmatched.